This T cell receptor beta chain was profiled in a study of CD8 T cells in Susac syndrome (dated by TCRdb to about 2019). For the study in its entirety: Of the Susac syndrome patients who were sequenced, about eight were in clinical remission while more than five had clinically active disease. At blood withdrawal, Susac syndrome patients were either therapy-naive, taking corticosteroids (in some cases with IVIg as well), or taking IVIg alone. The study used repertoire sequencing to test whether antigen drove CD8+ T cell activation and differentiation in Susac syndrome. Results and caveats for the whole study, not just this receptor: The study acknowledged that relatively few individuals were included in the TCR sequencing and HLA analysis. No clonal expansion was detected in the CD4+ T cell repertoire of Susac syndrome patients.

As encoded in the germline V gene (reference sequence), CDR1 is DFQATT while CDR2 is SNEGSKA. Inclusive of the bounding cysteine and phenylalanine, the CDR3 is 12 residues long. Left in the record is the CDR3 DNA by itself, 36 bases read in frame from the first base. V is reduced by 3 bases and J by 2 bases, leaving a spacing of 8 bases between them. RNA was extracted using the RNeasy kit, and roughly 0.45 to 1 microgram was reverse transcribed with random hexamers. The immunoSEQ multiplex PCR assay, covering 54 Vbeta and 13 Jbeta segments, was used to amplify TCR beta CDR3 regions. PCR amplification bias was corrected using a synthetic template baseline for primer optimization and computational correction. The study's own analysis went as follows. Reads were annotated to V, D and J genes according to IMGT and were analyzed with immunoSEQ Analyzer, with only productive sequences retained. To calculate clonality, Shannon entropy was normalized by log2 of the number of productive unique sequences and then subtracted from one. For each patient and control, public and private clones were evaluated within the 100 most prevalent clones. A clone was defined as Susac-specific if it was absent from the healthy and MS cohorts, from more than 850 published viral clones and from other ImmuneACCESS disease sequences. TCRdb reprocessing: public reads trimmed at Q25 with fastp, clones called with MiXCR, in-frame beta chains kept. Rows with a matching CDR3 protein are joined into one entry that keeps the most common DNA and genes. The V and J calls follow TCRdb's processing rather than the paper's. The sample records over 150,000 distinct CDR3 sequences, about 96% of which are singletons. In total, the top ten clones hold approximately 0.12% of the sample.

Peripheral blood CD8+ and CD4+ T cells from healthy donors, Susac syndrome patients and multiple sclerosis patients were profiled using high-throughput TCR beta sequencing. The Susac syndrome patients fulfilled recently defined diagnostic criteria for either definite or probable disease. Bulk CD8+ and CD4+ T cells were purified by magnetic negative isolation, while CD8+ TEMRA cells were enriched using FACS. Blood was drawn into EDTA tubes, processed within 24 hours, and PBMCs were isolated by density gradient centrifugation. PBMCs intended for TCR sequencing were cryopreserved in liquid nitrogen and were subsequently thawed in a 37 degrees C water bath. The sorted or isolated CD4+, CD8+ and CD8+ TEMRA cells reached a purity of at least 90%. About this clonotype itself: The antigen it recognizes is unknown. Per-nucleotide qualities are absent, and no much larger clonotype sits a single base away.

This chain is built from TRBV20-1 and TRBJ2-7; the D gene is unclear. Sequencing input: CD4+ T cells from PBMCs. The source of this sequence is a human donor with Susac syndrome. The CDR3 has the sequence CSASLLTYEQYF. The DNA is TGCAGTGCTAGCCTCCTGACCTACGAGCAGTACTTC.